These 17 T cell receptor beta chains were sequenced from one sample in a study of control samples from healthy donors and cancer patients. TCRdb's table, derived via immunoSEQ multiplex PCR, lists solely in-frame clones and lacks some. The data hold 99,000 or so clones, with roughly 80% observed a single time. Sequenced: blood. The receptor set was obtained from a woman between 50 and 59 years old in good health.

The chain is built from TRBV5-1 and TRBJ1-6; D is perhaps TRBD1 (5 bases). V gave up 4 bases and J gave up 7 bases, with 12 bases separating them. Per the germline V gene, CDR1 is SGHRS and CDR2 is YFSETQ. The CDR3 covers 14 residues. CDR3 DNA sequence: TGCGCCAGCAGCGGGGACGGCGGAAATTCACCCCTCCACTTT. Protein: CASSGDGGNSPLHF.

CDR3 DNA sequence: TGTGCCAGCAGCAAGGGCCCCAGGGCCGGAACAGATACGCAGTATTTT. Translation: CASSKGPRAGTDTQYF. The gene calls are TRBV5-4 and TRBJ2-3; D might be TRBD1 (5 bases). Trimming removed 4 bases at V and 3 bases at J, with 18 bases between. Germline CDR1 reads SGHNT; CDR2 reads YYREEE (reference sequence). The CDR3 has 16 residues.

This clone has a single count. The chain combines TRBV5-4 with TRBJ2-4, with 8 bases aligning to TRBD2. There are 15 residues in the CDR3. Trimming removed 4 bases from V and 2 bases from J; junction bases left unmatched: 5. Germline CDR1 SGHNT, CDR2 YYREEE (reference sequence). This CDR3 reads CASSPPGGSKNIQYF. Written as DNA, the CDR3 is TGTGCCAGCAGCCCCCCGGGGGGGTCCAAAAACATTCAGTACTTC.

The gene calls are TRBV21-1 and TRBJ2-1. TRBV21-1 is a pseudogene. The CDR3 covers 11 residues. CDR3 sequence: CASPFKNEQFF. The DNA of the CDR3 is TGTGCCAGCCCATTCAAGAATGAGCAGTTCTTC.

This clone was observed a few times. The sample contains more than one DNA sequence encoding this CDR3. This chain connects TRBV7-9 to TRBJ2-1; 11 positions agree with TRBD2. The CDR3 spans 16 residues. Losses at the gene ends were 2 bases for V and 7 bases for J; bases not matched to a gene: 7. The germline CDR1 and CDR2 sequences are SEHNR and FQNEAQ (reference sequence). In DNA form, the CDR3 reads TGTGCCAGCAGCTTAACTACTAGCGGGGGAAGAAATGAGCAGTTCTTC. This encodes CASSLTTSGGRNEQFF.

The chain recombines TRBV5-1 with TRBJ1-1; D not resolved. The CDR3 runs to 13 residues. V shed 0 bases and J shed 2 bases, with 5 bases lying between them. The germline V gene encodes CDR1 SGHRS and CDR2 YFSETQ. The CDR3 DNA sequence: TGCGCCAGCAGCTTGGGGACCAACACTGAAGCTTTCTTT. This encodes CASSLGTNTEAFF.

A word on this clone: The same CDR3 can be traced to other DNA sequences in this sample. The genes are TRBV27 and TRBJ2-2; D gene ambiguous. Trimming removed 0 bases at V and 4 bases at J, with 0 bases between. The CDR3 extends over 12 amino acids. Germline CDR1 is MNHEY and CDR2 is SMNVEV (reference sequence). CDR3 amino acids: CASSLSTGELFF. The CDR3 bases are TGTGCCAGCAGTTTATCCACCGGGGAGCTGTTTTTT.

This clone was counted a single time. This chain uses TRBV7-9 with TRBJ2-3; D call uncertain. CDR3 length: 11 residues. CDR1 and CDR2 from the germline V gene are SEHNR and FQNEAQ (reference sequence). The germline V and J ends were trimmed by 4 bases and 5 bases, with 4 bases remaining between them. CDR3 DNA: TGTGCCAGCAGCTCTTTAGATACGCAGTATTTT. It is translated as CASSSLDTQYF.

The genes are TRBV9 and TRBJ1-4; no definite D call. V lost 4 bases to trimming and J lost 8 bases, with 21 bases between them. Germline lookup yields CDR1 SGDLS and CDR2 YYNGEE. This CDR3 has 16 amino acids. The CDR3 DNA reads as TGTGCCAGCAGCCCCTCCCTGCGGAGCGGCGAAGAAAAACTGTTTTTT. Protein sequence: CASSPSLRSGEEKLFF. Filled out from reference TRBV9 and TRBJ1-4, the complete variable domain reads DSGVTQTPKHLITATGQRVTLRCSPRSGDLSVYWYQQSLDQGLQFLIQYYNGEERAKGNILERFSAQQFPDLHSELNLSSLELGDSALYFCASSPSLRSGEEKLFFGSGTQLSVL.

The chain carries TRBV7-2 and TRBJ2-2; perhaps TRBD1 as D (6 bases). The germline V gene encodes CDR1 SGHTA and CDR2 FQGNSA. This CDR3 spans 15 amino acids. The V end was cut by 1 base, the J end by 1 base, with 7 bases between. Here the CDR3 DNA reads TGTGCCAGCAGCTTAGGCAGGGGGAACACCGGGGAGCTGTTTTTT. Its translation: CASSLGRGNTGELFF.

The V gene is TRBV27, the J gene TRBJ2-2; D remains unclear. Trimming took off 6 bases at V and 8 bases at J, with 13 bases between the two ends. This CDR3 has 13 residues. Germline V gene data show CDR1 as MNHEY and CDR2 as SMNVEV (reference sequence). CDR3 protein: CASSSIGRGELFF. CDR3 DNA sequence: TGTGCCAGCAGCTCCATAGGGCGGGGGGAGCTGTTTTTT.

The V gene is TRBV7-6, the J gene TRBJ2-7; TRBD1 matches 8 bases. Germline loops: CDR1 SGHVS, CDR2 FNYEAQ. V shed 2 bases, J shed 5 bases, and the junction held 5 bases outside the gene matches. CDR3 length equals 14 residues. This CDR3 reads CASSLNRGWNEQYF. The CDR3 DNA reads TGTGCCAGCAGCTTAAACAGGGGGTGGAACGAGCAGTACTTC. Full variable domain (remainder filled in from reference TRBV7-6 and TRBJ2-7): GAGVSQSPRYKVTKRGQDVALRCDPISGHVSLYWYRQALGQGPEFLTYFNYEAQQDKSGLPNDRFSAERPEGSISTLTIQRTEQRDSAMYRCASSLNRGWNEQYFGPGTRLTVT.

V usage is TRBV6-2 or TRBV6-3 and J usage is TRBJ2-2; 12 nucleotides match TRBD2. From germline, CDR1 is MNHEY and CDR2 SVGEGT. V trimming: 6 bases; J trimming: 0 bases; junction bases outside the gene matches: 5. This CDR3 is built from 17 residues. The CDR3 DNA reads TGTGCCAGCAGCTTCGGGACTAGCGGGCCGAACACCGGGGAGCTGTTTTTT. It translates to CASSFGTSGPNTGELFF.

This clone was detected a few times. CDR3 region: CASSRYNLRPYEQYF. The CDR3 DNA sequence: TGTGCCAGCAGTCGGTACAACCTTCGACCCTACGAGCAGTACTTC. The chain is built from TRBV5-4 and TRBJ2-7; D is unresolved. V lost 5 bases to trimming and J lost 2 bases, with 17 bases between them. The CDR3 contains 15 residues. Germline assignment: CDR1 SGHNT and CDR2 YYREEE (reference sequence).

The chain joins TRBV25-1 to TRBJ1-6, with D unresolved. CDR1 and CDR2 from the germline V gene are MGHDK and SYGVNS. The CDR3 length is 12 residues. V lost 5 bases and J lost 6, with 5 bases in between. DNA for the CDR3: TGTGCCAGCAGTAATCCTAATTCACCCCTCCACTTT. This codes for CASSNPNSPLHF.

J is TRBJ1-4 and V is TRBV7-9; D might be TRBD1 (5 bases). Germline CDR1 and CDR2: SEHNR and FQNEAQ (reference sequence). The CDR3 loop spans 16 amino acids. With 5 bases removed from V and 3 bases from J, the gap between germline ends came to 16 bases. The CDR3, as DNA: TGTGCCAGCAGCCAGACGGGGGGTAGCGCTAATGAAAAACTGTTTTTT. Protein product: CASSQTGGSANEKLFF.

There are a few counts of this clone. V usage is TRBV28 and J usage is TRBJ2-3, with D possibly being TRBD1 or TRBD2 (5 bases each). Germline V CDR1 and CDR2: MDHEN, SYDVKM. The length of the CDR3 is 17 residues. V was trimmed by 4 bases and J by 0 bases, leaving 17 bases between them. The CDR3 sequence is CASSSDTGTWSTDTQYF. CDR3 nucleotides: TGTGCCAGCAGTTCCGACACCGGGACCTGGAGCACAGATACGCAGTATTTT.